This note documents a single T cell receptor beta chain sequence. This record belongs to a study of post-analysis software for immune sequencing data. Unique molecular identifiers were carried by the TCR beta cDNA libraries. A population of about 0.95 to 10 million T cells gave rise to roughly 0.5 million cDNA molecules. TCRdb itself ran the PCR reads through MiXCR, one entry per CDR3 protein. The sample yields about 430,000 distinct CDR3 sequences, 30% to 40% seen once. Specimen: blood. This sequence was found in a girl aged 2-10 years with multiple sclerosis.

The CDR3 here is CASSGSTGGGQPQHF. The CDR3 nucleotides read TGTGCCAGCAGTGGGTCGACAGGGGGCGGACAGCCCCAGCATTTT. This rearrangement joins TRBV27 to TRBJ1-5; 10 bases agree with TRBD1. CDR1 and CDR2 from the germline V gene are MNHEY and SMNVEV (reference sequence). J was trimmed by 7 bases and V by 5 bases; bases with no gene match: 8. CDR3 size: 15 residues.